This T cell receptor (beta chain) was observed in a study of vaccination effects on CD4 cells after COVID-19. Study results and limitations: By a late point after vaccination, infection- and vaccine-induced clones had shrunk markedly through clonal contraction.

Prior to sequencing, the ViraFEST assay stimulated PBMC with viral peptide pools, which expanded the antigen-specific CD4+ T cells. Cultured cells yielded isolated CD4+ T cells after about ten days. IL-2 medium was substituted for half the medium on days 3 and 7. Some clones are missing from TCRdb's copy, which holds only in-frame ones; the method was immunoSEQ multiplex PCR. The sample has 50,000 to 65,000 clones, roughly 76% seen once. V was shortened by 9 bases and J by 1 base, with 9 bases between the two germline ends. This CDR3 spans 12 amino acids. Germline CDR1 and CDR2: MGHDK and SYGVNS. About this clone: What it binds is unknown.

This TCR derives from a human donor who received a COVID-19 vaccine. The sample consisted of CD4+ T cells from PBMCs cultured with HCoV-229E spike peptides, taken before COVID-19 vaccination. The rearrangement uses TRBV25-1 and TRBJ1-1; D not resolved. The chain's CDR3 is CASKRQNTEAFF. Here the CDR3 DNA reads TGTGCCAGTAAGCGGCAGAACACTGAAGCTTTCTTT.